What follows are 20 T cell receptor beta chains derived from one specimen sequenced in a study of blood T cell repertoires in COVID-19. The repertoire was sequenced with immunoSEQ multiplex PCR; TCRdb's copy has only in-frame clones and lacks some. The top ten clones hold 2.9% of a sample with 300,000 to 350,000 clones, roughly 88% of them seen once. The sequencing input was peripheral blood. The receptors shown here come from a woman in her thirties with COVID-19, enrolled during active disease.

The chain recombines TRBV19 with TRBJ2-3, with a tentative D call TRBD1 (5 bases). This CDR3 has 14 residues. Trimming stripped 3 bases from V and 0 bases from J, with 7 bases between. Per the germline V gene, CDR1 is LNHDA and CDR2 is SQIVND (reference sequence). As DNA, the CDR3 is TGTGCCAGTAGTATCGACAGAAGCACAGATACGCAGTATTTT. Translated: CASSIDRSTDTQYF.

The chain links TRBV27 to TRBJ2-7; 7 nucleotides align to TRBD1. CDR1 and CDR2 from the germline V gene are MNHEY and SMNVEV (reference sequence). There are 15 residues in the CDR3. Unmatched junction bases numbered 4, after V lost 2 bases and J lost 0 bases. Written as DNA, the CDR3 is TGTGCCAGCAGTTTAAGGGGGCGGAACTCCTACGAGCAGTACTTC. Residues: CASSLRGRNSYEQYF.

This rearrangement joins TRBV5-1 to TRBJ1-6; TRBD1 matches 10 bases. The CDR3 has 13 amino acids. The J segment lost 8 bases and the V segment lost 7 bases, leaving 3 bases of the junction unmatched. CDR1 is SGHRS, CDR2 YFSETQ, per germline. The CDR3 coding sequence is TGCGCCAGCGGTGGACAGGGGGATTCACCCCTCCACTTT. Translation gives CASGGQGDSPLHF.

The chain couples TRBV6-5 to TRBJ1-3, with TRBD1 as a possible D gene (6 bases). V was clipped by 0 bases and J by 0 bases, with 9 bases between them. CDR1 is MNHEY, CDR2 SVGAGI, per germline. The CDR3 covers 16 residues. The CDR3 sequence is CASSYSNRDSGNTIYF. The CDR3 nucleotides read TGTGCCAGCAGTTACTCGAACAGGGACTCTGGAAACACCATATATTTT.

CDR3 DNA sequence: TGTGCCAGCAGCCCCCCGACTAGCGGCTACACCGGGGAGCTGTTTTTT. Amino acids: CASSPPTSGYTGELFF. The chain combines TRBV9 with TRBJ2-2; 9 nucleotides line up with TRBD2. J gave up 3 bases and V 4 bases, and 7 bases lay outside the gene matches. CDR3 length: 16 residues. Germline V lookup: CDR1 SGDLS, CDR2 YYNGEE.

The chain uses TRBV9 and TRBJ2-7; TRBD2 is a possible D gene (6 bases). The CDR3 runs to 15 residues. Trimming left V 0 bases short and J 5 bases short, with 15 bases between. The germline V gene has CDR1 SGDLS and CDR2 YYNGEE. The CDR3 loop is CASSVGGLLLHEQYF. For the CDR3, the DNA is TGTGCCAGCAGCGTAGGGGGACTCCTTCTCCACGAGCAGTACTTC.

This chain uses TRBV6-5 with TRBJ2-7, with 13 bases matching TRBD2. CDR3 length equals 16 residues. CDR1 MNHEY and CDR2 SVGAGI come from the germline V gene. V shed 2 bases, J shed 7 bases, and the junction held 8 bases outside the gene matches. For the CDR3, the DNA is TGTGCCAGCAGTTACCGACTAGCGGGAGGAGAGGGTGAGCAGTACTTC. Translation gives CASSYRLAGGEGEQYF.

This clone has only one observation. J is TRBJ1-4 and V is TRBV5-1; 7 nucleotides line up with TRBD1. J was trimmed by 0 bases and V by 2 bases; bases with no gene match: 4. The CDR3 sequence is 16 residues long. Germline V gene lookup returns CDR1 SGHRS and CDR2 YFSETQ. CDR3 DNA: TGCGCCAGCAGCTTTTACAGGGGCGCAACTAATGAAAAACTGTTTTTT. It yields the protein CASSFYRGATNEKLFF. The full variable domain, rest sourced from reference TRBV5-1 and TRBJ1-4, is KAGVTQTPRYLIKTRGQQVTLSCSPISGHRSVSWYQQTPGQGLQFLFEYFSETQRNKGNFPGRFSGRQFSNSRSEMNVSTLELGDSALYLCASSFYRGATNEKLFFGSGTQLSVL.

The chain is built from TRBV21-1 and TRBJ1-1; the D call of TRBD1 is as the table states it, not checked on the DNA. TRBV21-1 is recorded as a pseudogene. The CDR3 contains 16 residues. The CDR3 DNA follows: TGTGCCAGCAGTCCCCCTTACAGGGAAGATTGGTCTGAAGCTTTCTTT. The encoded protein is CASSPPYREDWSEAFF.

The J gene is TRBJ1-3, the V gene TRBV11-2, with unresolved D. The CDR3 sequence is 16 residues long. Germline values: CDR1 SGHAT, CDR2 FQNNGV. Trimming shortened V by 1 base and J by 0 bases, and 10 bases separated the two germline ends. The CDR3 loop is CASSLATGDSGNTIYF. The CDR3 bases are TGTGCCAGCAGCTTAGCTACCGGAGACTCTGGAAACACCATATATTTT.

This chain uses TRBV7-3 with TRBJ2-1; 7 bases align to TRBD2. CDR1 is SGHTA and CDR2 is FQGTGA in the germline V gene. J was trimmed by 2 bases and V by 2 bases; bases with no gene match: 6. The length of the CDR3 is 16 residues. The CDR3 nucleotides are TGTGCCAGCAGCTTATTAGCGGGCGCGACCTACAATGAGCAGTTCTTC. Its protein is CASSLLAGATYNEQFF.

The J gene is TRBJ2-2, the V gene TRBV18; TRBD1 agrees at 7 bases. Germline values: CDR1 KGHSH, CDR2 LQKENI. The J segment lost 5 bases and the V segment lost 4 bases, leaving 7 bases of the junction unmatched. The CDR3 totals 15 residues. CDR3 protein: CASSRGGASTGELFF. In DNA, the CDR3 is TGTGCCAGCTCACGAGGGGGCGCCAGTACCGGGGAGCTGTTTTTT.

The J gene is TRBJ2-3, the V gene TRBV24-1, with D maybe TRBD1 (5 bases). The CDR3 has 15 residues. The V end was cut by 7 bases, the J end by 5 bases, with 18 bases between. Germline V lookup: CDR1 KGHDR, CDR2 SFDVKD. CDR3 residues: CATRPRSGWVDTQYF. CDR3 DNA: TGTGCCACCAGGCCAAGGTCAGGGTGGGTAGATACGCAGTATTTT.

Concerning this clone: A junction boundary mismatches the germline segment, possibly from a read error. The chain employs TRBV5-4 and TRBJ1-2; D may be TRBD1 (6 bases). This CDR3 region has 11 residues. Germline CDR1 and CDR2: SGHNT and YYREEE (reference sequence). CDR3 nucleotide sequence: TGTGCCAGCAGCTTGTTTCTCGACAGGCTCTTC. Residues: CASSLFLDRLF.

The V and J genes are TRBV2 and TRBJ2-1, with 8 bases identical to TRBD2. Germline V gene sequence: CDR1 SNHLY, CDR2 FYNNEI. V trimming: 1 base; J trimming: 5 bases; junction bases outside the gene matches: 10. The CDR3 has 17 amino acids. CDR3 residues: CASSEDKREFPNNEQFF. As DNA, the CDR3 is TGTGCCAGCAGTGAAGACAAGCGGGAGTTCCCTAACAATGAGCAGTTCTTC.

This rearrangement joins TRBV3-1 (or the pseudogene TRBV3-2) to TRBJ1-5, with D unresolved. V lost 2 bases, J lost 7 bases, and 9 bases lay in between. The CDR3 is 13 amino acids. Germline V gene lookup returns CDR1 LGHDT and CDR2 YNNKEL (reference sequence). Written as DNA, the CDR3 is TGTGCCAGCAGCCAAACTATAAAACAGCCCCAGCATTTT. Its protein product is CASSQTIKQPQHF.

The rearrangement links TRBV28 to TRBJ2-1; tentatively, D is TRBD1 (6 bases). Germline CDR1 reads MDHEN; CDR2 reads SYDVKM. CDR3 length: 14 amino acids. Trimming took 7 bases from V and 4 from J, leaving 14 bases between them. CDR3 loop: CASTGQPSYNEQFF. The CDR3 DNA reads as TGTGCCAGCACCGGACAGCCCTCTTACAATGAGCAGTTCTTC.

This clone was counted a single time. The same CDR3 also results from other DNA sequences found in this sample. This chain connects TRBV6-1 to TRBJ1-1; possibly TRBD1 for D (5 bases). The CDR3 sequence is 14 residues long. V gave up 2 bases and J gave up 0 bases, with 7 bases separating them. Germline V gene data show CDR1 as MNHNS and CDR2 as SASEGT. The CDR3 spells CASSETGLNTEAFF. The CDR3 DNA follows: TGTGCCAGCAGTGAAACAGGTTTGAACACTGAAGCTTTCTTT.

The chain is built from TRBV9 and TRBJ1-1, with 8 bases identical to TRBD1. The germline V gene has CDR1 SGDLS and CDR2 YYNGEE. Losses at the gene ends were 4 bases for V and 4 bases for J; bases not matched to a gene: 6. CDR3 length: 14 amino acids. CDR3 bases: TGTGCCAGCAGCACAAACAGGGGGACCACTGAAGCTTTCTTT. Amino acid sequence: CASSTNRGTTEAFF.

This chain links TRBV5-1 with TRBJ2-5, with 12 bases matching TRBD2. The trim removed 4 bases at V and 5 bases at J, leaving 6 bases unmatched. Germline V gene data show CDR1 as SGHRS and CDR2 as YFSETQ. This CDR3 contains 15 residues. The CDR3 is CASSLSSGREETQYF. CDR3 coding DNA: TGCGCCAGCAGCCTCTCTAGCGGGAGGGAGGAGACCCAGTACTTC.